These 20 T cell receptor beta chains were all obtained from the same sample, sequenced in a study of T cell responses to AZD1222 COVID-19 vaccine. Repertoires were generated with immunoSEQ multiplex PCR, while TCRdb's copy carries only in-frame clones and drops some. The table includes roughly 120,000 clones, roughly nine tenths detected once. This specimen consisted of peripheral blood, obtained on day 0 of AZD1222 vaccination. These receptors were collected from an adult in good health.

J is TRBJ1-5 and V is TRBV19; D not resolved. This CDR3 is built from 18 residues. V was clipped by 1 base and J by 0 bases, with 16 bases between them. Germline V gene sequence: CDR1 LNHDA, CDR2 SQIVND (reference sequence). CDR3 coding DNA: TGTGCCAGTAGTATAGGGGATTTGGGATATATTAGCAATCAGCCCCAGCATTTT. It is translated as CASSIGDLGYISNQPQHF.

The chain combines TRBV19 with TRBJ2-3; D not resolved. The length of the CDR3 is 15 residues. Trimming took off 0 bases at V and 1 base at J, with 8 bases between the two ends. CDR1 LNHDA and CDR2 SQIVND come from the germline V gene (reference sequence). CDR3 amino acids: CASSIERRGTDTQYF. CDR3 DNA sequence: TGTGCCAGTAGTATAGAACGGAGAGGCACAGATACGCAGTATTTT.

The chain carries TRBV11-2 and TRBJ1-1; no definite D call. V gave up 5 bases and J gave up 7 bases, with 11 bases separating them. Germline-derived CDR1 and CDR2 are SGHAT and FQNNGV. The CDR3 totals 12 residues. This CDR3 is CASSRGIFEAFF. The CDR3 DNA reads as TGTGCCAGCAGCCGCGGGATTTTTGAAGCTTTCTTT.

The chain uses TRBV30 and TRBJ2-3; D remains unclear. Germline-derived CDR1 and CDR2 are GTSNPN and SVGIG (reference sequence). V dropped 3 bases and J dropped 2 bases, with 6 bases sitting between them. CDR3 length: 12 residues. The CDR3 protein is CAWSPDTDTQYF. The CDR3 coding sequence is TGTGCCTGGAGCCCCGACACAGATACGCAGTATTTT.

The J gene is TRBJ2-7, the V gene TRBV28; 9 nucleotides line up with TRBD1. V gave up 5 bases and J gave up 7 bases; unmatched junction bases: 9. Germline CDR1 reads MDHEN; CDR2 reads SYDVKM. This CDR3 region has 14 residues. This chain's CDR3 is CASSPGQGLGEQYF. CDR3 bases: TGTGCCAGCAGTCCGGGACAGGGTTTAGGGGAGCAGTACTTC.

The chain joins TRBV4-1 to TRBJ2-7; D is unclear. Germline-derived CDR1 and CDR2 are MGHRA and YSYEKL. V was pared by 0 bases and J by 6 bases, with 12 bases between. CDR3 size: 14 residues. CDR3 in DNA: TGCGCCAGCAGCCAAGAAGCAACGGGCGGCGAGCAGTACTTC. The encoded protein is CASSQEATGGEQYF.

The sample holds one count of this clone. The rearrangement uses TRBV19 and TRBJ2-7; TRBD1 matches 9 bases. Per the germline V gene, CDR1 is LNHDA and CDR2 is SQIVND (reference sequence). After removal of 6 bases from V and 6 bases from J, the junction contained 3 bases not matched to a gene. The CDR3 spans 12 residues. The CDR3 sequence is CASSWTGAEQYF. CDR3 nucleotides: TGTGCCAGTAGCTGGACAGGGGCCGAGCAGTACTTC.

This clone was seen only a few times. The chain recombines TRBV18 with TRBJ2-7; TRBD1 agrees at 11 bases. Germline assignment: CDR1 KGHSH and CDR2 LQKENI. J was trimmed by 0 bases and V by 5 bases; bases with no gene match: 3. The CDR3 loop spans 15 amino acids. This CDR3 is CASSTGTGGSYEQYF. The CDR3 bases are TGTGCCAGCTCAACGGGGACAGGGGGCTCCTACGAGCAGTACTTC.

This chain links TRBV28 with TRBJ2-7, with 9 bases fitting TRBD1. V was pared by 6 bases and J by 3 bases, with 12 bases of the junction left unmatched. Germline CDR1 MDHEN, CDR2 SYDVKM. The CDR3 covers 16 residues. CDR3 protein: CASSKYRDRAYYEQYF. The CDR3 region has the DNA TGTGCCAGCAGCAAATACCGGGACAGGGCTTACTACGAGCAGTACTTC.

This clone came up once. The CDR3 DNA is TGTGCCACCCGGACAGGGGGTACTGGGGCCAACGTCCTGACTTTC. Its protein is CATRTGGTGANVLTF. The chain joins TRBV6-5 to TRBJ2-6; TRBD1 aligns across 10 bases. The V and J ends lost 10 bases and 2 bases, in that order; junction bases with no gene match: 5. Looked up from germline, CDR1 is MNHEY and CDR2 is SVGAGI. The CDR3 runs to 15 residues.

This clone appeared once. The V call is TRBV3-1 (or the pseudogene TRBV3-2), the J call TRBJ1-1, with D possibly TRBD1 on 5 matching bases. Germline-derived CDR1 and CDR2 are LGHDT and YNNKEL (reference sequence). Trimming took off 4 bases at V and 2 bases at J, with 11 bases between the two ends. The CDR3 loop spans 14 amino acids. CDR3 DNA sequence: TGTGCCAGCAGCCTGACGGACATAAACACTGAAGCTTTCTTT. Translated: CASSLTDINTEAFF.

The gene calls are TRBV29-1 and TRBJ2-1; D might be TRBD1 or TRBD2, each matching 5 bases. Between the trimmed V and J ends, which lost 6 bases and 4 bases, there was a span of 16 bases. Germline CDR1 and CDR2: SQVTM and ANQGSEA. CDR3 length: 14 residues. The CDR3 sequence: CSVRGRGLYNEQFF. The CDR3 DNA is TGCAGCGTCCGGGGCCGAGGTCTTTACAATGAGCAGTTCTTC.

V gene TRBV6-5 combines with J gene TRBJ1-1; no clear D gene. The CDR3 consists of 11 residues. The V end was cut by 11 bases, the J end by 8 bases, with 15 bases between. Germline CDR1 is MNHEY and CDR2 is SVGAGI. CDR3 loop: CASMSFSEAFF. The CDR3 nucleotides read TGTGCCTCGATGTCGTTCTCCGAAGCTTTCTTT.

The rearrangement uses TRBV30 and TRBJ2-2, with unresolved D. The CDR3 is 14 amino acids. In germline, CDR1 is GTSNPN, CDR2 SVGIG (reference sequence). Trimming cost V 3 bases and J 1 base, with 9 bases left between them. The CDR3 here is CAWRLPGNTGELFF. CDR3 nucleotides: TGTGCCTGGAGACTCCCGGGGAACACCGGGGAGCTGTTTTTT.

DNA for the CDR3: TGTGCCAGCAGCTGGTCTGGGGGAATGGGACAGCCCCAGCATTTT. Its translation: CASSWSGGMGQPQHF. This chain links TRBV5-5 with TRBJ1-5; possibly TRBD1 for D (5 bases). This CDR3 has 15 residues. The germline gives CDR1 SGHKS, CDR2 YYEKEE (reference sequence). V was shortened by 3 bases and J by 7 bases, with 17 bases between the two germline ends. Full variable domain (missing parts from reference TRBV5-5 and TRBJ1-5): DAGVTQSPTHLIKTRGQQVTLRCSPISGHKSVSWYQQVLGQGPQFIFQYYEKEERGRGNFPDRFSARQFPNYSSELNVNALLLGDSALYLCASSWSGGMGQPQHFGDGTRLSIL.

The rearrangement joins TRBV27 to TRBJ1-1; no definite D call. Trimming took 3 bases from V and 1 from J, leaving 6 bases between them. The length of the CDR3 is 13 residues. The V gene's germline CDR1 is MNHEY and CDR2 SMNVEV (reference sequence). The CDR3 is CASSFKGNTEAFF. DNA for the CDR3: TGTGCCAGCAGTTTTAAAGGGAACACTGAAGCTTTCTTT.

The rearrangement links TRBV28 to TRBJ2-7; D unclear. CDR3 length: 14 amino acids. Germline CDR1 is MDHEN and CDR2 is SYDVKM. V lost 7 bases to trimming and J lost 2 bases, with 15 bases between them. The CDR3 here is CASTQSSGPYEQYF. DNA of the CDR3: TGTGCCAGCACCCAGAGTTCGGGCCCCTACGAGCAGTACTTC.

The chain uses TRBV19 and TRBJ2-4; 10 positions agree with TRBD2. CDR1 is LNHDA and CDR2 is SQIVND in the germline V gene (reference sequence). The length of the CDR3 is 18 residues. J was trimmed by 5 bases and V by 7 bases; bases with no gene match: 17. The CDR3: CASTDRWLAGGVENIQYF. The CDR3 DNA reads as TGTGCCAGTACCGATAGATGGTTAGCGGGAGGAGTAGAAAACATTCAGTACTTC.

This chain links TRBV12-5 with TRBJ1-5; 7 bases agree with TRBD1. CDR3 length: 13 amino acids. Trimming cost V 6 bases and J 3 bases; bases outside gene matches: 2. Per the germline V gene, CDR1 is LGHNT and CDR2 is FRNRAP. CDR3 loop: CASGDRDNQPQHF. CDR3 nucleotide sequence: TGTGCTAGTGGAGACAGGGACAATCAGCCCCAGCATTTT.

The chain carries TRBV5-1 and TRBJ1-2; maybe TRBD1 (6 bases). The CDR3 length is 12 residues. Per germline, CDR1 SGHRS and CDR2 YFSETQ. Trimming removed 4 bases at V and 10 bases at J, with 14 bases between. DNA for the CDR3: TGCGCCAGCAGCCCGCCGGACAGACTCTACACCTTC. Protein sequence: CASSPPDRLYTF.